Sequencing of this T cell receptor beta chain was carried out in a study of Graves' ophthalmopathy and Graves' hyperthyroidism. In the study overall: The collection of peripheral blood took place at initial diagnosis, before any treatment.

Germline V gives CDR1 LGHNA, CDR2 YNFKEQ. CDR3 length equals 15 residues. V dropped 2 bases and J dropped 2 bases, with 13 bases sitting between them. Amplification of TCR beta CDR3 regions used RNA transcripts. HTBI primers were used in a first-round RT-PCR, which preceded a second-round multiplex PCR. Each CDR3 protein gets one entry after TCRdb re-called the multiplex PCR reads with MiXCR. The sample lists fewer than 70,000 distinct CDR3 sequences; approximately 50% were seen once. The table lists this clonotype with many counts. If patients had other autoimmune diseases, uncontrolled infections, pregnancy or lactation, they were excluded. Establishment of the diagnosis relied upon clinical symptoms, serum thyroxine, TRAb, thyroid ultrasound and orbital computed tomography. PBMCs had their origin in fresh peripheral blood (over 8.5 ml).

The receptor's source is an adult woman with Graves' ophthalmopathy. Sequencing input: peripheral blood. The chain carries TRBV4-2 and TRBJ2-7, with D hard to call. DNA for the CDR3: TGTGCCAGCAGCCAAAGCCCGGGCAGGCCCTACGAGCAGTACTTC. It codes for CASSQSPGRPYEQYF.